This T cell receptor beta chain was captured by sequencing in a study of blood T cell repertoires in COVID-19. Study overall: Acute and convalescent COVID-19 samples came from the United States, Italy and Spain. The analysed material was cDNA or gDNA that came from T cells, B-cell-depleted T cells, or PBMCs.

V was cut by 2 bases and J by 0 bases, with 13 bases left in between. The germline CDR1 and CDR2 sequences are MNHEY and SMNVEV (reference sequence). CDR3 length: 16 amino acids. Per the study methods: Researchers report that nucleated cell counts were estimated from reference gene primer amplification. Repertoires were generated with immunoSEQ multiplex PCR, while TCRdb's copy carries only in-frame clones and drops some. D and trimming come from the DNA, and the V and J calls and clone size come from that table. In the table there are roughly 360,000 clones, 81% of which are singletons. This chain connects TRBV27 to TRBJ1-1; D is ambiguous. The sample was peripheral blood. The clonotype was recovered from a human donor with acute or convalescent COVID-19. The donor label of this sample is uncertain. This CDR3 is CASSLTTGAMNTEAFF. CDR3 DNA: TGTGCCAGCAGTTTAACCACGGGAGCAATGAACACTGAAGCTTTCTTT.